This T cell receptor beta chain appears in the sequencing data of a study of a mutant IDH1 vaccine in newly diagnosed glioma. As for the study in general: Vaccine dosing followed radiotherapy by 4-6 weeks, or accompanied temozolomide cycles.

Comment on this clone: Its cognate antigen is unknown.

As for time point: week 35, safety follow-up. The vaccine gave 300 ug of a 20-mer mutant IDH1 peptide subcutaneously per dose. The repertoire was sequenced with immunoSEQ multiplex PCR; TCRdb's copy has only in-frame clones and lacks some. Of tens of thousands of clones in the sample, 74% were seen once. V gave up 0 bases and J gave up 4 bases, with 5 bases separating them. The CDR3 length is 13 residues. The germline CDR1 and CDR2 sequences are SGDLS and YYNGEE. The sequences come from PBMCs, collected from a glioma patient whose treatment included an IDH1 peptide vaccine. This sequence originates from a man in his fifties with glioma. The chain links TRBV9 to TRBJ1-3; D not resolved. The CDR3, as DNA: TGTGCCAGCAGCGTAGATGTGGGAAACACCATATATTTT. This gives the protein CASSVDVGNTIYF.